Below are 9 T cell receptor beta chains sequenced from a single sample in a study of blood T cell repertoires in COVID-19. The table came from immunoSEQ multiplex PCR; TCRdb's copy has only in-frame clones and leaves some out. The sample holds some 250,000 clones, around nine tenths seen once. The specimen sequenced was peripheral blood. These receptors all come from a woman aged 60-75 years with COVID-19, enrolled during active disease.

This rearrangement joins TRBV10-3 to TRBJ1-3; 7 positions match TRBD1. Trimming at V came to 10 bases and at J to 0 bases, leaving 6 bases not matched to a gene. From germline, CDR1 is ENHRY and CDR2 SYGVKD. The length of the CDR3 is 14 residues. CDR3 loop: CATLDRDSGNTIYF. The CDR3 DNA sequence: TGTGCCACTCTTGACAGGGACTCTGGAAACACCATATATTTT.

This clone was observed a few times. The V and J genes are TRBV15 and TRBJ1-1; D uncertain. This CDR3 contains 12 residues. The germline CDR1 and CDR2 sequences are LNHNV and YYDKDF (reference sequence). The V gene lost 2 bases and the J gene lost 3 bases, with 4 bases spanning the gap. In DNA, the CDR3 is TGTGCCACCAGCAGAAGCTACACTGAAGCTTTCTTT. Encoded protein: CATSRSYTEAFF.

This chain links TRBV18 with TRBJ2-7; D is possibly TRBD1 (6 bases). The CDR3 sequence is 14 residues long. The V and J ends lost 5 bases and 2 bases respectively, with 13 bases between them. CDR1 KGHSH and CDR2 LQKENI come from the germline V gene. The CDR3 spells CASSTDRTPYEQYF. In DNA form, the CDR3 reads TGTGCCAGCTCAACTGACAGGACCCCCTACGAGCAGTACTTC.

The V gene is TRBV6-5, the J gene TRBJ2-1, with 8 bases identical to TRBD1. V trimming: 7 bases; J trimming: 8 bases; junction bases outside the gene matches: 10. This CDR3 has 14 amino acids. Per the germline V gene, CDR1 is MNHEY and CDR2 is SVGAGI. Here the CDR3 DNA reads TGTGCCAGCACCTCGGCCGGGACAGGCCATGAGCAGTTCTTC. Translation: CASTSAGTGHEQFF.

The chain couples TRBV29-1 to TRBJ1-2; D is undetermined. There are 14 residues in the CDR3. The V gene's germline CDR1 is SQVTM and CDR2 ANQGSEA. V lost 6 bases and J 2 bases, leaving 16 bases between the germline ends. This CDR3 reads CSVDGDLPNYGYTF. In nucleotides, the CDR3 is TGCAGCGTCGACGGCGACTTGCCCAACTATGGCTACACCTTC.

V usage is TRBV18 and J usage is TRBJ1-1; no clear D. Trimming pared 6 bases from V and 1 base from J, leaving 12 bases between. The CDR3 spans 14 residues. The germline V gene has CDR1 KGHSH and CDR2 LQKENI. The CDR3 region is CASSQVNGNTEAFF. CDR3 DNA sequence: TGTGCCAGCTCGCAAGTTAACGGGAACACTGAAGCTTTCTTT.

The chain employs TRBV24-1 and TRBJ2-1, with D tentatively TRBD2 (6 bases). The V end lost 3 bases, the J end lost 5 bases, and 10 bases lay between the germline ends. Germline CDR1 KGHDR, CDR2 SFDVKD. The CDR3 has 14 amino acids. This CDR3 reads CATSDRLVNNEQFF. As DNA, the CDR3 is TGTGCCACCAGTGATCGACTAGTAAACAATGAGCAGTTCTTC.

The gene calls are TRBV6-2 or TRBV6-3 and TRBJ1-2; D is undetermined. Germline CDR1 is MNHEY and CDR2 is SVGEGT. Trimming removed 0 bases from V and 4 bases from J, with 15 bases in between. CDR3 size: 16 residues. CDR3 in DNA: TGTGCCAGCAGTTACTCCCGGCCTGACTCCTCCTATGGCTACACCTTC. This gives the protein CASSYSRPDSSYGYTF.

DNA of the CDR3: TGTGCCAGTAGTGGGACTAGCGGGAAAGGTGAGCAGTTCTTC. It yields the protein CASSGTSGKGEQFF. The chain employs TRBV19 and TRBJ2-1; 13 bases match TRBD2. The CDR3 has 14 amino acids. CDR1 and CDR2 (germline): LNHDA, SQIVND (reference sequence). Trimming removed 5 bases from V and 9 bases from J; junction bases left unmatched: 4. Looking up the rest from reference TRBV19 and TRBJ2-1 gives the full variable domain: DGGITQSPKYLFRKEGQNVTLSCEQNLNHDAMYWYRQDPGQGLRLIYYSQIVNDFQKGDIAEGYSVSREKKESFPLTVTSAQKNPTAFYLCASSGTSGKGEQFFGPGTRLTVL.